The next 6 T cell receptor beta chains were all read from a single sample in a study of PD-1 blockade in classical Hodgkin lymphoma. Here immunoSEQ multiplex PCR was the method, and the copy in TCRdb shows in-frame clones only, minus some. Of around 150,000 clones in the sample, less than 80% were seen once. There was relapse after autologous stem cell transplantation in every patient, and there was variation in brentuximab vedotin exposure. Material: peripheral blood mononuclear cells (PBMCs), obtained before the second cycle of nivolumab. The receptors here all came from a human donor with classical Hodgkin lymphoma.

This chain connects TRBV18 to TRBJ1-5; unclear D gene. Germline V gene sequence: CDR1 KGHSH, CDR2 LQKENI. V was trimmed by 3 bases and J by 9 bases, leaving 9 bases between them. The CDR3 consists of 12 residues. The CDR3 reads CASSPPGRPQHF. In DNA, the CDR3 is TGTGCCAGCTCACCGCCCGGGCGGCCCCAGCATTTT.

The V call is TRBV7-7, the J call TRBJ2-7, with 8 bases matching TRBD2. Germline CDR1 SSHAT, CDR2 FNYEAQ (reference sequence). The trim removed 4 bases at V and 4 bases at J, leaving 3 bases unmatched. This CDR3 spans 13 amino acids. Here the CDR3 reads CASSSGLGYEQYF. CDR3 sequence (DNA): TGTGCCAGCAGCTCGGGACTAGGGTACGAGCAGTACTTC.

The chain uses TRBV7-2 and TRBJ2-2, with 8 bases lining up with TRBD2. CDR1 SGHTA and CDR2 FQGNSA come from the germline V gene. The junction had 3 bases not matched to a gene; V was cut back by 7 bases and J by 5 bases. The CDR3 loop spans 13 amino acids. CDR3 in amino acids: CASTRGGTGELFF. The CDR3 DNA follows: TGTGCCAGCACCCGGGGGGGAACCGGGGAGCTGTTTTTT.

The table lists this clone with a few counts. The rearrangement links TRBV5-8 to TRBJ2-7; D is uncertain. Germline V lookup: CDR1 SGHTS, CDR2 YDEGEE. Trimming removed 0 bases from V and 2 bases from J, with 15 bases in between. The CDR3 has 16 amino acids. CDR3 bases: TGTGCCAGCAGCTTGGCCGGATGGAATCTCCCCTACGAGCAGTACTTC. Amino acids: CASSLAGWNLPYEQYF.

This clone was observed once. V usage is TRBV29-1 and J usage is TRBJ2-7; 7 bases match TRBD2. In germline, CDR1 is SQVTM, CDR2 ANQGSEA. J gave up 4 bases and V 4 bases, and 7 bases lay outside the gene matches. The CDR3 sequence is 13 residues long. The DNA of the CDR3 is TGCAGCGTTGCTTCTCAGGGAGGGTACGAGCAGTACTTC. This translates into CSVASQGGYEQYF.

Note on this clone: The junction and the germline gene differ at one end; a read error may be behind it. The chain recombines TRBV5-5 with TRBJ1-2, with 8 bases that match TRBD1. Germline CDR1 reads SGHKS; CDR2 reads YYEKEE (reference sequence). CDR3 length: 14 residues. The CDR3 loop is CASSLGPQGAGTDF. CDR3 sequence (DNA): TGTGCCAGCAGCTTGGGACCCCAGGGGGCTGGCACCGACTTC.